One and the same sample provided the 27 T cell receptor beta chains below, sequenced in a study of blood T cell repertoires in COVID-19. Assay used: immunoSEQ multiplex PCR; TCRdb lists only in-frame clones, some missing. The sample consists of 90,000 to 120,000 clones, 88% of them appearing once. The sequenced sample was peripheral blood. Every receptor here comes from a woman aged 55-70 years with acute or convalescent COVID-19.

J is TRBJ1-1 and V is TRBV9; perhaps TRBD1 as D (5 bases). The CDR3 is 14 amino acids. Germline lookup yields CDR1 SGDLS and CDR2 YYNGEE. Trimming stripped 3 bases from V and 3 bases from J, with 12 bases between. CDR3 nucleotides: TGTGCCAGCAGCGCCCTAGGAGGGGACACTGAAGCTTTCTTT. Its translation: CASSALGGDTEAFF.

The chain combines TRBV28 with TRBJ2-2; 9 bases match TRBD1. Germline V gene sequence: CDR1 MDHEN, CDR2 SYDVKM. Trimming at V came to 6 bases and at J to 10 bases, leaving 6 bases not matched to a gene. This CDR3 comprises 13 residues. In DNA, the CDR3 is TGTGCCAGCAGCCGGGACAGGGTTAAGGAGCTGTTTTTT. It translates to CASSRDRVKELFF.

The chain recombines TRBV19 with TRBJ2-7; TRBD2 matches 8 bases. This CDR3 comprises 15 residues. Germline V lookup: CDR1 LNHDA, CDR2 SQIVND (reference sequence). J gave up 0 bases and V 7 bases, and 8 bases lay outside the gene matches. The CDR3 DNA reads as TGTGCCAGTAATATCCGCGGGGGGAGCTCCTACGAGCAGTACTTC. It is translated as CASNIRGGSSYEQYF.

This clone was observed a single time. The chain employs TRBV11-2 and TRBJ2-6, with TRBD1 as a possible D gene (6 bases). The germline V and J ends were trimmed by 5 bases and 2 bases, with 16 bases remaining between them. This CDR3 contains 17 residues. CDR1 is SGHAT, CDR2 FQNNGV, per germline. In nucleotides, the CDR3 is TGTGCCAGCAGCCATTTACAGGGACCCCCTGGGGCCAACGTCCTGACTTTC. Translation gives CASSHLQGPPGANVLTF.

This chain uses TRBV5-1 with TRBJ2-3; 11 nucleotides align to TRBD2. Trimming took 3 bases from V and 6 from J; bases not matched to a gene: 12. The CDR3 runs 17 residues. Germline V lookup: CDR1 SGHRS, CDR2 YFSETQ. CDR3 sequence reads: CASSSDPTSGTMDTQYF. The CDR3 DNA sequence: TGCGCCAGCAGCTCGGACCCGACTAGCGGGACCATGGATACGCAGTATTTT.

The rearrangement links TRBV7-2 to TRBJ2-7, with D maybe TRBD1 (5 bases). Germline V gene lookup returns CDR1 SGHTA and CDR2 FQGNSA. The CDR3 sequence is 14 residues long. V was pared by 4 bases and J by 1 base, with 11 bases between. The CDR3: CASSSPQGSYEQYV. In DNA form, the CDR3 reads TGTGCCAGCAGCTCCCCCCAGGGATCCTACGAGCAGTACGTC.

The chain recombines TRBV27 with TRBJ2-3, with TRBD2 matching over 10 bases. With 1 base clipped from V and 4 bases from J, the junction kept 5 bases outside the gene matches. CDR1 is MNHEY, CDR2 SMNVEV, per germline (reference sequence). This CDR3 spans 16 amino acids. DNA of the CDR3: TGTGCCAGCAGTTTATTAGCTAGCGGGAGACCAGATACGCAGTATTTT. This sequence encodes CASSLLASGRPDTQYF.

The V gene is TRBV12-3 or TRBV12-4, the J gene TRBJ2-2; D gene uncertain. The CDR3 runs 13 residues. The V and J ends lost 5 bases and 6 bases respectively, with 10 bases between them. The CDR3 is CASSAQVAGELFF. The DNA of the CDR3 is TGTGCCAGCAGTGCCCAGGTCGCCGGGGAGCTGTTTTTT.

The J gene is TRBJ1-1, the V gene TRBV14; 7 bases are shared with TRBD1. J was trimmed by 11 bases and V by 1 base; bases with no gene match: 7. The CDR3 totals 13 residues. The germline gives CDR1 SGHDN, CDR2 FVKESK. CDR3 amino acids: CASSQVDRATAFF. In nucleotides, the CDR3 is TGTGCCAGCAGCCAAGTTGACAGGGCAACGGCTTTCTTT.

Only one count was recorded for this clone. The J gene is TRBJ2-2, the V gene TRBV24-1, with 12 bases lining up with TRBD2. Germline assignment: CDR1 KGHDR and CDR2 SFDVKD. This CDR3 is built from 17 residues. V was clipped by 4 bases and J by 2 bases; unmatched bases: 4. In nucleotides, the CDR3 is TGTGCCACCAGTGAATCGGGACTAGCGGGTAACACCGGGGAGCTGTTTTTT. Its protein product is CATSESGLAGNTGELFF.

This sequence joins TRBV3-1 (or the pseudogene TRBV3-2) and TRBJ2-1; 9 nucleotides align to TRBD2. This CDR3 comprises 16 residues. In germline, CDR1 is LGHDT, CDR2 YNNKEL (reference sequence). The V gene end was trimmed by 6 bases and the J gene end by 5 bases; junction bases not matched to a gene: 11. CDR3 sequence: CASSLFLAGYNNEQFF. DNA of the CDR3: TGTGCCAGCAGTCTCTTTCTAGCGGGATACAACAATGAGCAGTTCTTC.

This chain connects TRBV27 to TRBJ2-1; 9 bases are shared with TRBD2. The CDR3 is 16 residues long. The germline V gene has CDR1 MNHEY and CDR2 SMNVEV (reference sequence). Trimming removed 7 bases from V and 1 base from J; junction bases left unmatched: 8. The DNA of the CDR3 is TGTGCCAGCACCATCGTAGCGGGAGAATCCTACAATGAGCAGTTCTTC. Amino acid sequence: CASTIVAGESYNEQFF.

The chain recombines TRBV9 with TRBJ2-4, with D possibly matching TRBD1 (6 bases). In germline, CDR1 is SGDLS, CDR2 YYNGEE. The CDR3 has 14 amino acids. Between the trimmed V and J ends, which lost 0 bases and 6 bases, there was a span of 10 bases. Written as DNA, the CDR3 is TGTGCCAGCAGCGTAGACCAGGGGAGAAACATTCAGTACTTC. It is translated as CASSVDQGRNIQYF.

The chain is built from TRBV7-9 and TRBJ2-5; 12 positions agree with TRBD2. Germline assignment: CDR1 SEHNR and CDR2 FQNEAQ (reference sequence). The CDR3 totals 16 residues. V gave up 1 base and J gave up 5 bases; unmatched junction bases: 5. In nucleotides, the CDR3 is TGTGCCAGCAGCTTAGGACTAGCGGGAGATGAGGAGACCCAGTACTTC. Its translation is CASSLGLAGDEETQYF.

This clone was observed a few times. Other nucleotide sequences from this sample produce the same CDR3. The chain combines TRBV20-1 with TRBJ2-1, with a possible D match to TRBD2 (5 bases). The germline CDR1 and CDR2 sequences are DFQATT and SNEGSKA (reference sequence). The CDR3 covers 14 residues. V was trimmed by 3 bases and J by 4 bases, leaving 13 bases between them. The CDR3 DNA sequence: TGCAGTGCTAGTGGAAGCGGAACGTACAATGAGCAGTTCTTC. Translated, it gives CSASGSGTYNEQFF.

CDR3: CASSPSGVGELFF. DNA of the CDR3: TGTGCCAGTAGTCCCTCGGGAGTGGGGGAGCTGTTTTTT. The rearrangement joins TRBV19 to TRBJ2-2; a weak D match, TRBD2 (6 bases). Germline CDR1 reads LNHDA; CDR2 reads SQIVND (reference sequence). V lost 5 bases, J lost 8 bases, and 12 bases lay in between. The CDR3 has 13 amino acids.

V gene TRBV6-5 combines with J gene TRBJ1-1; TRBD1 is a possible D gene (6 bases). V gave up 6 bases and J gave up 0 bases, with 11 bases separating them. This CDR3 has 14 residues. Looked up from germline, CDR1 is MNHEY and CDR2 is SVGAGI. The chain's CDR3 is CASRAGVVNTEAFF. The CDR3, as DNA: TGTGCCAGCAGGGCAGGGGTTGTGAACACTGAAGCTTTCTTT.

This clone was counted a few times. The CDR3 region has the DNA TGTGCCAGTAGTATGAACAGGGGAGGGAGCGGGAGGCCAATTGGCAATGAGCAGTTCTTC. This encodes CASSMNRGGSGRPIGNEQFF. J is TRBJ2-1 and V is TRBV19; the match to TRBD2 covers 9 bases. V was clipped by 3 bases and J by 6 bases; unmatched bases: 21. The CDR3 is made up of 20 amino acids. In germline, CDR1 is LNHDA, CDR2 SQIVND (reference sequence).

The V and J genes are TRBV10-3 and TRBJ2-1, with a possible D match to TRBD1 (6 bases). The V gene lost 4 bases and the J gene lost 3 bases, with 16 bases spanning the gap. Germline V gives CDR1 ENHRY, CDR2 SYGVKD. The CDR3 contains 16 residues. CDR3 nucleotide sequence: TGTGCCATCAGTGGGGACGACAGGCGGGTCTACAATGAGCAGTTCTTC. Protein: CAISGDDRRVYNEQFF.

This chain connects TRBV19 to TRBJ2-1, with 8 bases lining up with TRBD2. The V gene end was trimmed by 3 bases and the J gene end by 4 bases; junction bases not matched to a gene: 5. The CDR3 spans 15 residues. Per the germline V gene, CDR1 is LNHDA and CDR2 is SQIVND (reference sequence). In DNA form, the CDR3 reads TGTGCCAGTAGTATTCGGGAGGGATCTTACAATGAGCAGTTCTTC. This translates into CASSIREGSYNEQFF.

The chain couples TRBV28 to TRBJ2-7, with TRBD1 matching over 7 bases. In germline, CDR1 is MDHEN, CDR2 SYDVKM. CDR3 length equals 15 residues. Trimming took 6 bases from V and 2 from J; bases not matched to a gene: 10. For the CDR3, the DNA is TGTGCCAGCAGGGTAACCGGGACAGCCACCTACGAGCAGTACTTC. Translated: CASRVTGTATYEQYF.

The chain has TRBV12-3 or TRBV12-4 and TRBJ2-2, with D perhaps matching TRBD2 (5 bases). Trimming pared 8 bases from V and 1 base from J, leaving 8 bases between. The CDR3 length is 13 residues. This CDR3 reads CASHEGNTGELFF. CDR3 nucleotide sequence: TGTGCCAGCCATGAGGGGAACACCGGGGAGCTGTTTTTT.

The chain employs TRBV28 and TRBJ2-7; 7 nucleotides line up with TRBD1. The CDR3 runs 11 residues. The trim removed 2 bases at V and 12 bases at J, leaving 4 bases unmatched. Germline CDR1 reads MDHEN; CDR2 reads SYDVKM. DNA of the CDR3: TGTGCCAGCAGTTTACAACGGGACAGGTACTTC. It yields the protein CASSLQRDRYF. The whole variable domain, remainder taken from reference TRBV28 and TRBJ2-7, is DVKVTQSSRYLVKRTGEKVFLECVQDMDHENMFWYRQDPGLGLRLIYFSYDVKMKEKGDIPEGYSVSREKKERFSLILESASTNQTSMYLCASSLQRDRYFGPGTRLTVT.

The rearrangement uses TRBV7-9 and TRBJ2-1; a possible D gene is TRBD1 (5 bases). The germline CDR1 and CDR2 sequences are SEHNR and FQNEAQ (reference sequence). The CDR3 extends over 15 amino acids. Trimming took off 5 bases at V and 4 bases at J, with 15 bases between the two ends. CDR3: CASSPDSRLYNEQFF. CDR3 DNA: TGTGCCAGCAGCCCTGACAGTCGGCTTTACAATGAGCAGTTCTTC.

The chain recombines TRBV10-3 with TRBJ1-5; 9 bases fit TRBD1. Germline V gene sequence: CDR1 ENHRY, CDR2 SYGVKD. With 6 bases clipped from V and 7 bases from J, the junction kept 4 bases outside the gene matches. The CDR3 length is 13 residues. Here the CDR3 reads CAIRGQGEQPQHF. Here the CDR3 DNA reads TGTGCCATCAGGGGACAGGGAGAGCAGCCCCAGCATTTT.

The rearrangement uses TRBV6-6 and TRBJ2-7; 11 bases match TRBD2. The CDR3 totals 15 residues. Trimming cost V 5 bases and J 3 bases; bases outside gene matches: 6. Germline CDR1 MNHNY, CDR2 SVGAGI (reference sequence). The CDR3 nucleotides are TGTGCCAGCAGTCAGCTGGGACTAGCGGACTACGAGCAGTACTTC. This encodes CASSQLGLADYEQYF.

This clone has just one count. The V call is TRBV19, the J call TRBJ2-3; tentative D call: TRBD2 (5 bases). V lost 11 bases, J lost 6 bases, and 15 bases lay in between. Germline V CDR1 and CDR2: LNHDA, SQIVND (reference sequence). This CDR3 region has 12 residues. Here the CDR3 reads CASGLLGDTQYF. CDR3 DNA sequence: TGTGCCTCCGGACTCCTTGGGGATACGCAGTATTTT.